This passage covers 10 T cell receptor beta chains from one sample sequenced in a study of T-cell memory formation after mild COVID-19. TCRdb reprocessed the 5' RACE reads via MiXCR and lists one record per CDR3 protein. The sample shows 100,000 to 150,000 distinct CDR3 sequences, 5% to 6.5% of them seen only once. The sample was PBMCs or a T cell subset sorted from them (not recorded which). The source is an adult woman who had mild COVID-19 (a few samples of this study predate the infection). Cell type and time point are not known.

The chain recombines TRBV7-6 with TRBJ2-3; 8 bases are shared with TRBD1. The trim removed 5 bases at V and 0 bases at J, leaving 1 base unmatched. The germline gives CDR1 SGHVS, CDR2 FNYEAQ. The CDR3 runs to 14 residues. CDR3 bases: TGTGCCAGCAGCCGACAGGGGAGCACAGATACGCAGTATTTT. Translation gives CASSRQGSTDTQYF. Looking up the rest from reference TRBV7-6 and TRBJ2-3 gives the full variable domain: GAGVSQSPRYKVTKRGQDVALRCDPISGHVSLYWYRQALGQGPEFLTYFNYEAQQDKSGLPNDRFSAERPEGSISTLTIQRTEQRDSAMYRCASSRQGSTDTQYFGPGTRLTVL.

Many counts were recorded for this clonotype. The chain employs TRBV20-1 and TRBJ1-6; D possibly corresponds to TRBD1 (5 bases). V shed 6 bases and J shed 7 bases, with 13 bases lying between them. The CDR3 consists of 13 residues. Germline V gene data show CDR1 as DFQATT and CDR2 as SNEGSKA (reference sequence). CDR3 bases: TGCAGTGCAACAACAGGAGGAAATTCACCCCTCCACTTT. Its protein is CSATTGGNSPLHF.

With respect to this clonotype: An end of the junction differs from the germline gene, which may be a read error. The gene calls are TRBV7-9 and TRBJ2-7; D perhaps matches TRBD2 (5 bases). The CDR3 is 15 residues long. Looked up from germline, CDR1 is SEHNR and CDR2 is FQNEAQ (reference sequence). The CDR3 spells CSSRPAPFRGNEQYF. CDR3 DNA: TGTTCCAGCAGACCAGCGCCTTTTCGGGGAAACGAGCAGTACTTC.

This sequence joins TRBV9 and TRBJ2-6; a weak D match, TRBD1 (5 bases). From germline, CDR1 is SGDLS and CDR2 YYNGEE. Trimming shortened V by 7 bases and J by 0 bases, and 23 bases separated the two germline ends. This CDR3 contains 19 residues. The CDR3 DNA follows: TGTGCCAGCTCACCCCATGACAGCTCTATTACCTCTGGGGCCAACGTCCTGACTTTC. It translates to CASSPHDSSITSGANVLTF.

This clonotype was counted at least ten times. The gene calls are TRBV24-1 and TRBJ2-2; 11 positions match TRBD2. Germline trimming cut 4 bases from V and 0 bases from J; bases unmatched to any gene: 3. Per germline, CDR1 KGHDR and CDR2 SFDVKD. The CDR3 spans 17 residues. CDR3 in amino acids: CATSELSGGANTGELFF. CDR3 DNA: TGTGCCACCAGTGAGCTTAGCGGGGGGGCGAACACCGGGGAGCTGTTTTTT.

The CDR3 DNA follows: TGTGCCAGCAGCCACCCTCGGGACTATGGGGAGACCCAGTACTTC. The encoded protein is CASSHPRDYGETQYF. V and J are TRBV12-3 or TRBV12-4 and TRBJ2-5; the match to TRBD2 covers 7 bases. This CDR3 contains 15 residues. J lost 5 bases, V lost 6 bases, and 12 bases had no gene match.

At least ten counts were recorded for this clonotype. The chain has TRBV20-1 and TRBJ1-3; D remains unclear. V was cut by 2 bases and J by 2 bases, with 10 bases left in between. Germline CDR1 and CDR2: DFQATT and SNEGSKA (reference sequence). The CDR3 length is 14 residues. CDR3 sequence (DNA): TGCAGTGCTAGAATGGAGACACCTGGAAACACCATATATTTT. Residues: CSARMETPGNTIYF.

This clonotype was recorded at least ten times. The genes are TRBV5-1 and TRBJ2-7; D is perhaps TRBD2 (7 bases). Per the germline V gene, CDR1 is SGHRS and CDR2 is YFSETQ. The CDR3 spans 16 residues. With 0 bases removed from V and 0 bases from J, the gap between germline ends came to 13 bases. CDR3 DNA sequence: TGCGCCAGCAGCTTGGCTTGGGGGGGGCCCTCCTACGAGCAGTACTTC. Protein product: CASSLAWGGPSYEQYF.

This clonotype was recorded a few times. The rearrangement joins TRBV27 to TRBJ1-5; D gene unclear. The germline V and J ends were trimmed by 3 bases and 5 bases, with 14 bases remaining between them. Germline loops: CDR1 MNHEY, CDR2 SMNVEV (reference sequence). The CDR3 covers 15 residues. CDR3 sequence reads: CASSFGPVLYQPQHF. The CDR3 DNA sequence: TGTGCCAGCAGTTTCGGGCCAGTCCTTTATCAGCCCCAGCATTTT.

This clonotype was counted only a few times. The chain has TRBV19 and TRBJ1-2, with 10 positions matching TRBD1. Per the germline V gene, CDR1 is LNHDA and CDR2 is SQIVND (reference sequence). This CDR3 has 14 residues. With V trimmed by 9 bases and J by 11 bases, 15 bases remained unmatched. CDR3 coding DNA: TGTGCCAGCAAGTCTTTCGGACAGGGGGTTCAGTACACCTTC. Translated: CASKSFGQGVQYTF.